The clone carrying this TCR beta chain was recorded once. These data originate in a study of blood T cell repertoires in COVID-19. Study information: Acute and convalescent COVID-19 specimens originated in the United States, Italy and Spain. Nucleic acid was either cDNA or gDNA, and it came from T cells, B-cell-depleted T cells, or PBMCs.

Original data processing: Amplifying reference gene primers gave estimates of nucleated cell counts. Only in-frame clones appear in the TCRdb table, and some are missing; sequencing was by immunoSEQ multiplex PCR. The DNA was the basis for D and trimming; V, J and clone size are from that table. This table holds tens of thousands of clones, about nine tenths found once. The sequenced material came from peripheral blood. The receptor was derived from a man in his thirties or forties with acute or convalescent COVID-19.

CDR3 nucleotide sequence: TGTGCCAGCAGCCTCACGGAAGGGGTTTCTGGAAACACCATATATTTT. It is translated as CASSLTEGVSGNTIYF. The chain carries TRBV7-9 and TRBJ1-3; D may be TRBD1 (5 bases). CDR1 and CDR2 (germline): SEHNR, FQNEAQ (reference sequence). The length of the CDR3 is 16 residues. Trimming cost V 5 bases and J 1 base, with 15 bases left between them.